These T cell receptor beta chains were read from a single sample in a study of control samples from healthy donors and cancer patients. Clones were sequenced by immunoSEQ multiplex PCR, and TCRdb holds only the in-frame ones, with some missing. The sample records around 100,000 clones, 88% being singletons. The sample consisted of blood. The receptors were sampled from an older woman in good health. Both conserved end residues are part of each CDR3. A D gene is named only where the DNA matches it firmly. Size is stated for part of the rows, as once, few or many counts, or as a class when the clone is expanded.

j_gene,d_gene,v_gene,abundance,CDR3aa,CDR3nt
TRBJ2-2,TRBD1,TRBV5-1,.,CASSLGRGRTGELFF,TGCGCCAGCAGCTTGGGCAGGGGGCGGACCGGGGAGCTGTTTTTT
TRBJ2-3,.,TRBV18,.,CASRTSTDTQYF,TGTGCCAGCCGGACTAGCACAGATACGCAGTATTTT
TRBJ2-5,.,TRBV2,few,CASSEAGETQYF,TGTGCCAGCAGTGAAGCTGGGGAGACCCAGTACTTC
TRBJ2-1,TRBD1,TRBV6-5,.,CASSLFGTGDNEQFF,TGTGCCAGCAGTTTGTTCGGGACAGGTGACAATGAGCAGTTCTTC
TRBJ1-5,.,TRBV7-9,few,CASSLTDDPNQPQHF,TGTGCCAGCAGCTTGACAGACGACCCAAATCAGCCCCAGCATTTT
TRBJ1-6,TRBD1,TRBV30,.,CAWSRGQPNSPLHF,TGTGCCTGGAGCCGGGGACAGCCAAATTCACCCCTCCACTTT
TRBJ2-3,TRBD1,TRBV5-1,.,CASSTDRVGTDTQYF,TGCGCCAGCAGCACGGACAGGGTGGGGACAGATACGCAGTATTTT
TRBJ2-2,.,TRBV4-2,.,CASSQAGQITGELFF,TGTGCCAGCAGCCAAGCTGGACAAATAACCGGGGAGCTGTTTTTT
TRBJ1-1,.,TRBV12-3/TRBV12-4,.,CASSPPRGEAFF,TGTGCCAGCAGTCCGCCCCGGGGTGAAGCTTTCTTT
TRBJ2-1,TRBD1,TRBV19,.,CASIGRDRGYNEQFF,TGTGCCAGTATAGGTCGGGACAGGGGCTACAATGAGCAGTTCTTC
TRBJ2-1,TRBD2,TRBV9,.,CASSVSSAGVYNEQFF,TGTGCCAGCAGCGTAAGTTCAGCGGGGGTGTACAATGAGCAGTTCTTC
TRBJ1-1,TRBD1,TRBV6-5,.,CASSYGRQGRYTEAFF,TGTGCCAGCAGTTACGGGCGACAGGGAAGGTACACTGAAGCTTTCTTT
TRBJ1-6,TRBD1,TRBV15,.,CATSRDPRGQGGWNSPLHF,TGTGCCACCAGCAGAGATCCCAGGGGGCAGGGAGGCTGGAATTCACCCCTCCACTTT
TRBJ2-2,.,TRBV18,once,CASSEGVNTGELFF,TGTGCCAGCTCAGAAGGGGTGAACACCGGGGAGCTGTTTTTT
TRBJ1-2,.,TRBV5-6,few,CASSSRSGSSYGYTF,TGTGCCAGCAGCTCCCGGTCCGGTTCTTCCTATGGCTACACCTTC
TRBJ2-7,TRBD2,TRBV7-2,.,CASSLVLLAGAEEQYF,TGTGCCAGCAGCTTAGTTTTACTAGCGGGAGCGGAGGAGCAGTACTTC
TRBJ1-6,.,TRBV30,.,CAWSVHTRTDFNSPLHF,TGTGCCTGGAGTGTACACACCCGGACCGACTTTAATTCACCCCTCCACTTT
TRBJ2-2,.,TRBV5-1,.,CASSPGLPSGELFF,TGCGCCAGCAGCCCCGGACTTCCCTCCGGGGAGCTATTTTTT
TRBJ2-2,.,TRBV6-5,.,CASSYPGASGTGELFF,TGTGCCAGCAGTTACCCCGGGGCTTCGGGCACCGGGGAGCTGTTTTTT
TRBJ1-1,.,TRBV6-6,.,CASSFTQSEAFF,TGTGCCAGCAGCTTCACTCAGAGTGAAGCTTTCTTT
TRBJ1-1,.,TRBV9,.,CASSVSFDTTNEAFF,TGTGCCAGCAGCGTATCCTTCGACACCACAAATGAAGCTTTCTTT
TRBJ2-7,.,TRBV2,.,CASSSQQGSYEQYF,TGTGCCAGCAGTTCCCAACAGGGCTCCTACGAGCAGTACTTC
TRBJ2-1,TRBD2,TRBV6-2/TRBV6-3,.,CASSYRREGEQFF,TGTGCCAGCAGTTACCGGCGGGAGGGTGAGCAGTTCTTC
TRBJ2-7,.,TRBV6-5,.,CASSYGGGVGYEQYF,TGTGCCAGCAGTTACGGTGGGGGAGTGGGTTACGAGCAGTACTTC
TRBJ1-4,.,TRBV19,.,CASSLGQGNEKLFF,TGTGCCAGTAGTCTGGGGCAGGGGAATGAAAAACTGTTTTTT
TRBJ1-6,TRBD1,TRBV6-2/TRBV6-3,.,CASSSAGGQTPLHF,TGTGCCAGCAGTTCAGCCGGGGGACAGACACCCCTCCACTTT
TRBJ2-1,TRBD1,TRBV27,.,CASSSTGQGNEQFF,TGTGCCAGCAGTTCCACGGGACAGGGAAATGAGCAGTTCTTC
TRBJ1-4,.,TRBV27,.,CASSMTGVSNEKLFF,TGTGCCAGCAGCATGACGGGGGTCTCTAATGAAAAACTGTTTTTT
TRBJ1-1,.,TRBV29-1,.,CSGKGGTEAFF,TGCAGCGGGAAGGGCGGAACTGAAGCTTTCTTT
TRBJ1-1,.,TRBV6-6,.,CASSYVDPAEAFF,TGTGCCAGCAGTTACGTAGACCCCGCTGAAGCTTTCTTT
TRBJ2-1,.,TRBV6-5,.,CASRGNEQFF,TGTGCCAGCAGAGGAAATGAGCAGTTCTTC
TRBJ2-7,TRBD2,TRBV14,.,CASSLGREQYF,TGTGCCAGCAGCCTCGGGAGGGAGCAGTACTTC
TRBJ2-3,TRBD2,TRBV15,.,CATSRGVLAGGSDTQYF,TGTGCCACCAGCAGAGGGGTTCTAGCGGGAGGTTCTGATACGCAGTATTTT
TRBJ2-7,TRBD1,TRBV5-1,.,CASSLGGQGEGEQYF,TGCGCCAGCAGCTTGGGGGGACAGGGAGAGGGGGAGCAGTACTTC
TRBJ1-5,TRBD1,TRBV6-6,few,CASRRGQGYQPQHF,TGTGCCAGCAGACGCGGACAGGGTTATCAGCCCCAGCATTTT
TRBJ1-6,.,TRBV19,.,CASTDTGMGNSPLHF,TGTGCCAGTACCGACACGGGGATGGGGAATTCACCCCTCCACTTT
TRBJ1-2,TRBD1,TRBV4-2,.,CASSQTGGAGNGYTF,TGTGCCAGCAGCCAAACAGGGGGCGCGGGGAATGGCTACACCTTC
TRBJ1-2,.,TRBV2,.,CASSDIDRRVGGYTF,TGTGCCAGCAGTGATATTGACAGGAGAGTAGGGGGCTACACCTTC
TRBJ1-5,TRBD1,TRBV19,.,CASVDRGRGSNQPQHF,TGTGCCAGTGTAGACAGGGGGCGCGGTAGCAATCAGCCCCAGCATTTT
TRBJ2-4,.,TRBV20-1,.,CSASGPLPQNIQYF,TGCAGTGCTAGTGGCCCTCTTCCCCAAAACATTCAGTACTTC
TRBJ2-1,TRBD2,TRBV6-6,.,CASSLGRGTSGSANEQFF,TGTGCCAGCAGTCTCGGGCGGGGGACTAGCGGGAGTGCCAATGAGCAGTTCTTC
TRBJ2-1,.,TRBV9,.,CASSPQRGLYNEQFF,TGTGCCAGCAGCCCTCAAAGGGGTCTATACAATGAGCAGTTCTTC
TRBJ1-2,TRBD1,TRBV19,.,CASSPGDREDGYTF,TGTGCCAGTAGTCCAGGAGACAGGGAGGATGGCTACACCTTC
TRBJ2-7,TRBD2,TRBV18,.,CASSPQTTSGGSYEQYF,TGTGCCAGCTCACCACAGACGACTAGCGGGGGATCCTACGAGCAGTACTTC
TRBJ1-3,.,TRBV5-6,once,CASSVGVGSGNTIYF,TGTGCCAGCAGTGTAGGGGTTGGATCTGGAAACACCATATATTTT
TRBJ1-5,.,TRBV2,.,CASHSGGSNQPQHF,TGTGCCAGCCACTCGGGGGGGAGCAATCAGCCCCAGCATTTT
TRBJ1-5,TRBD1,TRBV28,.,CASRVGTGKGLNQPQHF,TGTGCCAGCAGGGTGGGGACAGGGAAAGGGCTCAATCAGCCCCAGCATTTT
TRBJ1-2,.,TRBV28,.,CASRSAGANYGYTF,TGTGCCAGCCGTTCGGCCGGAGCTAACTATGGCTACACCTTC
TRBJ2-5,.,TRBV19,.,CASSISFSGETQYF,TGTGCCAGTAGTATAAGTTTCAGTGGGGAGACCCAGTACTTC
TRBJ1-2,.,TRBV7-9,few,CASSLGGAANYGYTF,TGTGCCAGCAGCTTAGGGGGCGCGGCTAACTATGGCTACACCTTC
TRBJ1-5,.,TRBV24-1,.,CATSERGRDQPQHF,TGTGCCACCAGTGAACGGGGGCGGGATCAGCCCCAGCATTTT
TRBJ1-2,.,TRBV4-2,few,CASSQDPGALGYTF,TGTGCCAGCAGCCAAGATCCTGGGGCGCTGGGCTACACCTTC
TRBJ1-1,.,TRBV25-1,.,CASSERGAKGKAFF,TGTGCCAGCAGTGAACGGGGCGCGAAGGGCAAAGCTTTCTTT
TRBJ2-7,.,TRBV7-9,few,CASRPDRLSYEQYF,TGTGCCAGCAGACCCGACAGGCTGTCCTACGAGCAGTACTTC
TRBJ2-1,TRBD2,TRBV29-1,.,CSAHQRGEEEQFF,TGCAGCGCCCACCAGCGGGGCGAGGAGGAGCAGTTCTTC
TRBJ1-1,.,TRBV29-1,.,CSYPPWGWAEAFF,TGCAGCTACCCCCCTTGGGGATGGGCTGAAGCTTTCTTT
TRBJ1-6,.,TRBV9,.,CASSVGTEYSPLHF,TGTGCCAGCAGCGTAGGGACAGAATATTCACCCCTCCACTTT
TRBJ2-1,TRBD2,TRBV6-2/TRBV6-3,.,CASSYPLAGGPSSYNEQFF,TGTGCCAGCAGTTACCCACTAGCGGGGGGCCCTAGCTCCTACAATGAGCAGTTCTTC
TRBJ2-3,.,TRBV29-1,.,CSCGGRGSADTQYF,TGCAGCTGTGGAGGACGGGGGTCCGCAGATACGCAGTATTTT